The entry below gives a single T cell receptor beta chain sequence along with its context. Trimming took 2 bases from V and 0 from J, leaving 11 bases between them. In germline, CDR1 is GTSNPN, CDR2 SVGIG (reference sequence). The CDR3 has 15 residues. This sample is drawn from a study of control samples from healthy donors and cancer patients. The table came from immunoSEQ multiplex PCR; TCRdb's copy has only in-frame clones and leaves some out. Altogether fewer than 100,000 clones are present, over 75% being singletons, with the ten largest covering roughly 5%. The chain employs TRBV30 and TRBJ1-5; TRBD1 might be the D (5 bases). The sample comprised blood. This receptor was obtained from a woman in her forties or fifties in good health. CDR3 in amino acids: CAWSPWGNSNQPQHF. The CDR3 nucleotides are TGTGCCTGGAGTCCATGGGGGAATAGCAATCAGCCCCAGCATTTT.